Listed here is a single T cell receptor (beta chain). Using immunoSEQ multiplex PCR, the repertoire was profiled, and TCRdb retains in-frame clones only, with some absent. The table lists about 16,000 clones, almost 85% of them singletons. This entry is derived from a study of somatic mutations in cytotoxic T cells in rheumatoid arthritis. Germline V CDR1 and CDR2: MNHEY, SVGAGI. This CDR3 has 12 amino acids. V shed 2 bases and J shed 7 bases, with 6 bases lying between them. Sample: CD8+ T cells sorted from blood. The rearrangement uses TRBV6-5 and TRBJ2-1; D gene unclear. The TCR comes from a woman between 50 and 59 years old with rheumatoid arthritis. The CDR3 sequence: CASSYGQNEQFF. Here the CDR3 DNA reads TGTGCCAGCAGTTACGGTCAAAATGAGCAGTTCTTC.